These T cell receptor beta chains were read from a single sample in a study of quantifying T cell responses using KT2 cells. Via MiXCR, TCRdb re-called the UMI-ligation and nested PCR reads, giving one row per CDR3 protein. The profile covers about 33,000 distinct CDR3 sequences, with over 9% appearing a single time and roughly 9% taken by the ten largest. Sequencing used PBMCs spiked with cells of the T cell clone KT2. The receptors come from a human donor. Both conserved end residues are part of each CDR3. D genes are given only for firm matches. Some rows mark clone size as missing; the rest say once, few, many or name a class of expanded clone.

size,J,D,V,CDR3,DNA
.,TRBJ2-1,TRBD2,TRBV7-9,CASSVALAGGNEQFF,TGTGCCAGCAGCGTCGCCCTAGCGGGGGGCAATGAGCAGTTCTTC
few,TRBJ1-3,TRBD1,TRBV6-2/TRBV6-3,CASSEPTDRPDTIYF,TGTGCCAGCAGTGAGCCCACGGACAGGCCGGACACCATATATTTT
many,TRBJ2-5,.,TRBV10-3,CAISETGMETQYF,TGTGCCATCAGTGAGACAGGGATGGAGACCCAGTACTTC
.,TRBJ1-3,.,TRBV6-1,CASLSASSGNTIYF,TGTGCCAGCCTATCAGCCTCCTCTGGAAACACCATATATTTT
.,TRBJ1-1,TRBD1,TRBV6-6,CASSYPRGGVNTEAFF,TGTGCCAGCAGTTACCCCAGGGGGGGAGTGAACACTGAAGCTTTCTTT
few,TRBJ1-2,.,TRBV13,CASSRSWGNYGYTF,TGTGCCAGCAGCCGCTCGTGGGGGAACTATGGCTACACCTTC
few,TRBJ1-5,.,TRBV7-8,CASSSRLTDYSNQPQHF,TGTGCCAGCAGCTCTCGCCTGACAGATTATAGCAATCAGCCCCAGCATTTT
.,TRBJ2-1,.,TRBV5-4,CASSFLAASSYNEQFF,TGTGCCAGCAGCTTTTTAGCGGCAAGCTCCTACAATGAGCAGTTCTTC
many,TRBJ1-2,.,TRBV20-1,CSARTPGSLNYGYTF,TGCAGTGCTAGAACCCCGGGGAGTCTCAACTATGGCTACACCTTC
.,TRBJ1-5,.,TRBV7-8,CASSLGRGPQHF,TGTGCCAGCAGCTTAGGCAGGGGACCCCAGCATTTT
.,TRBJ2-5,.,TRBV6-5,CASSLEGAGGKTQYF,TGTGCCAGCAGTTTGGAGGGGGCAGGAGGAAAGACCCAGTACTTC
many,TRBJ1-2,TRBD1,TRBV20-1,CSALPSGQGIGGYTF,TGCAGTGCCCTACCCTCGGGACAGGGGATAGGTGGCTACACCTTC
many,TRBJ2-1,TRBD1,TRBV29-1,CSVAPGGSVIGEQFF,TGCAGCGTCGCCCCAGGGGGCTCGGTTATTGGTGAGCAGTTCTTC
.,TRBJ1-2,.,TRBV4-2,CASSQVGTDLNYGYTF,TGTGCCAGCAGCCAAGTGGGGACTGACCTTAACTATGGCTACACCTTC
few,TRBJ2-3,TRBD2,TRBV6-5,CASSYRSIRGGLTDTQYF,TGTGCCAGCAGTTACCGAAGTATCCGGGGGGGTCTCACAGATACGCAGTATTTT
few,TRBJ1-1,.,TRBV12-3/TRBV12-4,CASSLNRNRAEAFF,TGTGCCAGCAGTTTAAACAGGAATAGGGCTGAAGCTTTCTTT
few,TRBJ2-2,TRBD1,TRBV11-2,CASSRGQGTGELFF,TGTGCCAGCAGCAGGGGACAGGGGACCGGGGAGCTGTTTTTT
few,TRBJ1-6,.,TRBV16,CASSQSEGSPLHF,TGTGCCAGCAGCCAATCGGAGGGTTCACCCCTCCACTTT
many,TRBJ2-5,.,TRBV6-5,CASSYGLKETQYF,TGTGCCAGCAGTTACGGACTGAAAGAGACCCAGTACTTC
many,TRBJ1-5,.,TRBV7-2,CASSFGMNQPQHF,TGTGCCAGCAGCTTTGGCATGAATCAGCCCCAGCATTTT
.,TRBJ2-7,TRBD2,TRBV10-3,CAISGTRTSQPYEQYF,TGTGCCATCAGTGGAACCCGGACTAGCCAGCCCTACGAGCAGTACTTC
many,TRBJ2-3,TRBD2,TRBV18,CASSPREYTDTQYF,TGTGCCAGCTCACCGCGGGAGTACACAGATACGCAGTATTTT
once,TRBJ1-1,.,TRBV12-3/TRBV12-4,CASTGSLMNTEAFF,TGTGCCAGCACAGGCTCCCTTATGAACACTGAAGCTTTCTTT
.,TRBJ2-7,TRBD2,TRBV7-2,CASSFGLAVSYEQYF,TGTGCCAGCAGCTTCGGACTAGCGGTCTCCTACGAGCAGTACTTC
.,TRBJ2-7,.,TRBV6-6,CASSFPGPYEQYF,TGTGCCAGCAGTTTCCCTGGGCCCTACGAGCAGTACTTC
.,TRBJ1-1,.,TRBV6-1,CASSEVSENTEAFF,TGTGCCAGCAGTGAAGTCTCCGAGAACACTGAAGCTTTCTTT
.,TRBJ1-6,.,TRBV5-1,CASSLGSGRSNSPLHF,TGCGCCAGCAGCTTGGGCAGTGGACGATCTAATTCACCCCTCCACTTT
.,TRBJ2-7,.,TRBV11-2,CASSLVLNYEQYF,TGTGCCAGCAGCTTAGTATTGAACTACGAGCAGTACTTC
many,TRBJ2-7,.,TRBV6-2/TRBV6-3,CASSYSGQLGEQYF,TGTGCCAGCAGTTACTCGGGGCAGCTTGGAGAGCAGTACTTC
few,TRBJ1-2,TRBD1,TRBV12-3/TRBV12-4,CASSPTGTGSYGYTF,TGTGCCAGCAGTCCTACTGGGACAGGGAGCTATGGCTACACCTTC
many,TRBJ1-2,TRBD1,TRBV4-3,CASSQIDRGYGYTF,TGCGCCAGCAGCCAAATAGACAGGGGCTATGGCTACACCTTC
.,TRBJ2-2,.,TRBV7-3,CASSRGGSHTGELFF,TGTGCCAGCAGCCGCGGAGGGTCCCACACCGGGGAGCTGTTTTTT
many,TRBJ1-1,.,TRBV18,CASSPSQGNTEAFF,TGTGCCAGCTCACCCTCACAGGGGAACACTGAAGCTTTCTTT
few,TRBJ1-3,.,TRBV5-5,CASSLVTGNTIYF,TGTGCCAGCAGCTTAGTGACTGGAAACACCATATATTTT
many,TRBJ2-3,.,TRBV5-1,CASRDNQMDTQYF,TGCGCCAGCAGGGACAACCAGATGGATACGCAGTATTTT
.,TRBJ1-1,.,TRBV25-1,CASSEYSVGGGTEAFF,TGTGCCAGCAGTGAATATAGCGTAGGTGGGGGGACCGAAGCTTTCTTT
few,TRBJ1-5,TRBD1,TRBV7-8,CASSLFLEIGGPSAQHF,TGTGCCAGCAGCTTATTCTTGGAGATAGGGGGCCCATCGGCCCAGCATTTT
.,TRBJ2-7,.,TRBV27,CASSKRQRTYEQYF,TGTGCCAGCAGCAAAAGACAGAGAACCTACGAGCAGTACTTC
few,TRBJ2-3,.,TRBV7-9,CASSPPWRESTDTQYF,TGTGCCAGCAGCCCCCCATGGCGGGAAAGCACAGATACGCAGTATTTT
many,TRBJ2-3,TRBD2,TRBV4-1,CASSQGELAGGVSDTQYF,TGCGCCAGCAGCCAAGGAGAGTTAGCGGGGGGCGTCTCGGATACGCAGTATTTT
many,TRBJ2-1,.,TRBV20-1,CSATRSYNEQFF,TGCAGTGCCACCCGCTCCTACAATGAGCAGTTCTTC
few,TRBJ1-2,.,TRBV2,CASSTPGQFYGYTF,TGTGCCAGCAGTACCCCGGGACAATTTTATGGCTACACCTTC
.,TRBJ2-3,TRBD2,TRBV2,CASGGTSESTDTQYF,TGTGCCAGCGGAGGGACTAGCGAAAGCACAGATACGCAGTATTTT
.,TRBJ2-7,TRBD1,TRBV13,CASRRQGAGEDEQYF,TGTGCCAGCAGAAGACAGGGGGCGGGTGAGGACGAGCAGTACTTC
few,TRBJ1-2,.,TRBV2,CASTWGPFYGYTF,TGTGCCAGCACTTGGGGCCCGTTCTATGGCTACACCTTC
many,TRBJ1-1,.,TRBV20-1,CSAVRNTEAFF,TGCAGTGCTGTCCGAAACACTGAAGCTTTCTTT
.,TRBJ2-5,TRBD1,TRBV20-1,CSAGRTGAVSQYF,TGCAGTGCTGGAAGGACAGGTGCCGTGTCCCAGTACTTC
many,TRBJ1-3,.,TRBV2,CASSPQSVSNGNTIYF,TGTGCCAGCAGTCCCCAATCAGTTTCGAATGGAAACACCATATATTTT
once,TRBJ2-7,.,TRBV29-1,CSVASTYEQYF,TGCAGCGTTGCCTCTACCTACGAGCAGTACTTC